A single sample gave rise to the 3 T cell receptor beta chains below, sequenced in a study of identical twins. Each CDR3 protein gets one entry after TCRdb re-called the 5' RACE reads with MiXCR. The table has around 100,000 distinct CDR3 sequences, 5.9% seen once. The sample was memory T cells sorted from blood. These receptors all come from a woman in her forties or fifties in good health.

This clonotype appeared many times. The rearrangement links TRBV7-2 to TRBJ2-5; 10 bases fit TRBD2. V gave up 5 bases and J gave up 5 bases; unmatched junction bases: 5. Germline loops: CDR1 SGHTA, CDR2 FQGNSA. The CDR3 extends over 14 amino acids. CDR3 in DNA: TGTGCCAGCAGCCCTAGCGGGGGAATGGAGACCCAGTACTTC. Residues: CASSPSGGMETQYF.

In its sample, this clonotype was seen many times. The chain couples TRBV4-1 to TRBJ2-2, with D hard to call. This CDR3 comprises 15 residues. V dropped 5 bases and J dropped 0 bases, with 10 bases sitting between them. Germline V gene data show CDR1 as MGHRA and CDR2 as YSYEKL. CDR3 DNA: TGCGCCAGCAGCAGGACGGAAACGAACACCGGGGAGCTGTTTTTT. Translation: CASSRTETNTGELFF.

This clonotype has at least ten counts. The rearrangement joins TRBV3-1 to TRBJ2-5; D is uncertain. The germline V and J ends were trimmed by 1 base and 1 base, with 7 bases remaining between them. This CDR3 is built from 14 residues. Germline values: CDR1 LGHDT, CDR2 YNNKEL (reference sequence). The CDR3 protein is CASSQGTGQETQYF. The CDR3 DNA reads TGTGCCAGCAGCCAAGGAACCGGCCAAGAGACCCAGTACTTC.